The sequence of this T cell receptor beta chain was determined in a study of T cell clonotyping in hematopoietic cell transplantation. The data were produced by immunoSEQ multiplex PCR, yet TCRdb's version contains in-frame clones alone and is incomplete. The sample holds around 17,000 clones; 71% are singletons and the top ten take approximately 9.3%. CDR1 is SQVTM and CDR2 is ANQGSEA in the germline V gene. The junction had 3 bases not matched to a gene; V was cut back by 6 bases and J by 6 bases. The CDR3 is made up of 12 amino acids. This clone was recorded only once. The chain uses TRBV29-1 and TRBJ2-1, with 9 bases fitting TRBD2. The sequenced sample consisted of peripheral blood mononuclear cells. This clonotype was obtained from a woman aged 55-75 years in good health. Some clones in this sample may be carry-over from other donors' samples. CDR3 amino acids: CSVGRGGNEQFF. The CDR3 DNA reads TGCAGCGTAGGGCGGGGGGGCAATGAGCAGTTCTTC.